This T cell receptor beta chain was sequenced during a study of response to subunit inactivated influenza vaccine. TCRdb re-called the RT-PCR reads through MiXCR, storing one row per CDR3 protein. Of under 950,000 distinct CDR3 sequences in the sample, 20% to 25% were seen once. As regards this clonotype: Antigen unknown.

The CDR3 sequence is 10 residues long. Germline V gives CDR1 SNHLY, CDR2 FYNNEI. V dropped 2 bases and J dropped 11 bases, with 4 bases sitting between them. The study's findings and limits: T cells newly recruited by each seasonal influenza vaccination are few, the authors suggested.

This chain links TRBV2 with TRBJ2-1; no clear D. This TCR derives from a man over 45 who received an inactivated influenza vaccine. The source material was PBMCs from blood, sampled approximately 5 days after vaccination. CDR3 sequence (DNA): TGTGCCAGCAGTGAAAGGAAGCAGTTCTTC. The encoded protein is CASSERKQFF.